This T cell receptor (beta chain) was documented in a study of cytomegalovirus exposure and HLA in healthy donors. The PCR was carried out with 60 Vbeta primers and 13 Jbeta primers. Profiled with immunoSEQ multiplex PCR; TCRdb holds only in-frame clones, not every one. Of some 170,000 clones listed, nearly 80% are singletons. Per germline, CDR1 MGHRA and CDR2 YSYEKL. The CDR3 covers 17 residues. The V segment lost 3 bases and the J segment 6 bases; nucleotides outside the gene matches: 8. This clonotype was sampled from a man aged 18 to 35 in good health and CMV-seropositive. J is TRBJ2-3 and V is TRBV4-1; the match to TRBD2 covers 14 bases. Sequences were obtained from PBMCs. The CDR3 DNA sequence: TGCGCCAGCAGCCAGTCAGAGACTAGCGGGAGGGGGGATACGCAGTATTTT. Protein: CASSQSETSGRGDTQYF.